This T cell receptor beta chain is from a study of blood T cell repertoires in COVID-19. CDR1 SGHVS and CDR2 FNYEAQ come from the germline V gene. This CDR3 contains 15 residues. V lost 0 bases and J lost 3; bases outside the gene matches: 2. Sequencing was performed with immunoSEQ multiplex PCR; in TCRdb, only in-frame clones are kept and a portion is missing. Of 200,000 to 300,000 clones listed, around 88% were seen once; the top ten hold 2% to 2.5%. The sequence was obtained from a middle-aged woman with acute COVID-19. Sequencing was done on a sample of PBMCs or T cells enriched from blood (not recorded which). This rearrangement joins TRBV7-6 to TRBJ2-1, with 7 positions matching TRBD2. DNA of the CDR3: TGTGCCAGCAGCTTAGCGGGAGGGGACTACAATGAGCAGTTCTTC. It yields the protein CASSLAGGDYNEQFF.